The text below deals with one T cell receptor beta chain. Its antigen remains unidentified. As to time point: pre-sensitization, week 0. The treatment denotes: therapeutic diphenylcyclopropenone sensitization with weekly scalp DPC. This sample stems from a study of human T cells and chemical hapten exposure. Whole-study context: Sensitization involved placing 2% DPC onto a 2 cm by 2 cm region of upper inner arm skin.

Individual cDNA molecules (in the library) carried attached unique molecular identifiers. From the RACE reads, TCRdb called clonotypes with MiXCR, one entry per CDR3 protein. Seen here are roughly 60,000 distinct CDR3 sequences, around 7% observed once, and the top ten hold 1.5% to 2%. The study, taken as a whole, reports: Expanded TCRs made up significantly more big CDR3 similarity clusters than controls did.

Germline V gene data show CDR1 as SGHRS and CDR2 as YFSETQ. The CDR3 loop spans 15 amino acids. Trimming removed 3 bases at V and 0 bases at J, with 11 bases between. The origin of this receptor is a woman aged 25-40 years with alopecia areata. Some clones in this sample may be carry-over from other donors' samples. The chain combines TRBV5-1 with TRBJ2-3, with D perhaps matching TRBD1 or TRBD2 (5 bases each). This specimen was whole blood, taken in connection with sensitization to the hapten diphenylcyclopropenone (DPC). The CDR3 region has the DNA TGCGCCAGCAGCTCCGGGACGAAAAGCACAGATACGCAGTATTTT. It codes for CASSSGTKSTDTQYF.